The 3 T cell receptor beta chains in this list originate from one sample, sequenced in a study of CD8 T cells in Susac syndrome. RNA was extracted with the RNeasy kit, and a quantity of roughly 0.45 to 1 ug was reverse transcribed using random hexamers. TCRdb re-called the immunoSEQ multiplex PCR reads with MiXCR, one entry per CDR3 protein. This sample carries about 120,000 distinct CDR3 sequences, 94% of them seen once, and the ten largest clones take approximately 0.089%. The specimen was CD4+ T cells from PBMCs. The origin of the receptors is a human donor in good health.

This clonotype was seen a handful of times. The CDR3 protein is CASSPRQGAYEQYF. For the CDR3, the DNA is TGTGCCAGCAGCCCTCGACAGGGTGCCTACGAGCAGTACTTC. V is TRBV7-2 and J is TRBJ2-7; the match to TRBD1 covers 7 bases. The V gene's germline CDR1 is SGHTA and CDR2 FQGNSA. Trimming took 5 bases from V and 2 from J; bases not matched to a gene: 6. The CDR3 has 14 amino acids. Full variable domain (missing parts from reference TRBV7-2 and TRBJ2-7): GAGVSQSPSNKVTEKGKDVELRCDPISGHTALYWYRQSLGQGLEFLIYFQGNSAPDKSGLPSDRFSAERTGGSVSTLTIQRTQQEDSAVYLCASSPRQGAYEQYFGPGTRLTVT.

The genes are TRBV15 and TRBJ1-5; D might be TRBD1 (5 bases). CDR1 is LNHNV, CDR2 YYDKDF, per germline (reference sequence). The CDR3 has 13 residues. Trimming removed 3 bases from V and 9 bases from J, with 12 bases in between. CDR3: CATSSTGQGPQHF. As DNA, the CDR3 is TGTGCCACCAGCAGCACCGGCCAGGGGCCCCAGCATTTT.

The rearrangement links TRBV5-6 to TRBJ1-1; 7 nucleotides align to TRBD1. The CDR3 covers 16 residues. From germline, CDR1 is SGHDT and CDR2 YYEEEE. J gave up 4 bases and V 2 bases, and 11 bases lay outside the gene matches. In DNA form, the CDR3 reads TGTGCCAGCAGCTTTGTTCCGTCCGGGACAGCCACTGAAGCTTTCTTT. It yields the protein CASSFVPSGTATEAFF.